This T cell receptor beta chain emerged from a study of T cell changes during pregnancy in multiple sclerosis. Sequenced by immunoSEQ multiplex PCR; TCRdb stores in-frame clones only, minus some. The profile shows about 40,000 clones, around nine tenths of them singletons. Germline loops: CDR1 SGHAT, CDR2 FQNNGV. The CDR3 has 14 residues. Trimming left V 7 bases short and J 1 base short, with 10 bases between. The sample in question was CD4+ T cells from peripheral blood mononuclear cells, obtained before pregnancy. This clonotype was sampled from a female donor with multiple sclerosis, enrolled in a pregnancy study. The rearrangement joins TRBV11-2 to TRBJ2-2; no clear D gene. CDR3 sequence reads: CASTPERNTGELFF. The CDR3 bases are TGTGCCAGCACCCCTGAGAGGAACACCGGGGAGCTGTTTTTT.